This T cell receptor beta chain emerged from a study of relationships among human T cell subsets. Regulatory T cells were selected from positively selected CD4+ cells using anti-CD25 beads. Study conclusions and caveats: Th1, Th2 and regulatory T cells shared many CDR3 sequences. No significant subset differences appeared in V, D, J use, CDR3 length or N-additions.

This clonotype was picked up one time. The antigen is not known. The germline V gene encodes CDR1 LNHDA and CDR2 SQIVND (reference sequence). CDR3 length: 15 residues. V dropped 3 bases and J dropped 11 bases, with 17 bases sitting between them. The T cell receptor alpha and beta CDR3 regions were amplified from mRNA by semiquantitative ARM-PCR. Tagged nested gene-specific primers were used first, then communal superprimers amplified exponentially. Before the second round, exonuclease removed the nested primers. TCRdb ran MiXCR on the multiplex PCR reads and lists one entry per CDR3 protein. The repertoire holds about 14,000 distinct CDR3 sequences, with roughly 60% as singletons.

This clonotype was obtained from a man aged 40-55 years in good health. The sample was Tregs sorted from blood. The chain uses TRBV19 and TRBJ1-6, with D unresolved. In DNA form, the CDR3 reads TGTGCCAGTAGTATTAATCGGGGAGGAAATCCACCCCTCCACTTT. It yields the protein CASSINRGGNPPLHF.